Presented here are 24 T cell receptor beta chains from one specimen sequenced in a study of control samples from healthy donors and cancer patients (dated by TCRdb to about 2020). The library was prepared using the immunoSEQ multiplex PCR assay. TCRdb took over this immuneACCESS table, retaining in-frame rearrangements with V and J assigned. Such tables are incomplete; in checked studies, under half of the missing clones stem from an unresolved V gene, and the remainder is unexplained. This sample gives around 120,000 clones in total; over 90% of them show up just once. The ten most abundant clones make up about 2.8% of the sample. The sample was blood. Receptors originate from a young man in good health.

A single count supports this clone. This chain uses TRBV7-6 with TRBJ1-2; 7 nucleotides agree with TRBD1. The germline V gene encodes CDR1 SGHVS and CDR2 FNYEAQ. J gave up 7 bases and V 4 bases, and 15 bases lay outside the gene matches. The CDR3 extends over 16 amino acids. CDR3 in amino acids: CASSSQGTYRAGGYTF. CDR3 DNA: TGTGCCAGCAGCTCACAGGGGACCTATCGGGCGGGTGGCTACACCTTC. The full variable domain, rest sourced from reference TRBV7-6 and TRBJ1-2, is GAGVSQSPRYKVTKRGQDVALRCDPISGHVSLYWYRQALGQGPEFLTYFNYEAQQDKSGLPNDRFSAERPEGSISTLTIQRTEQRDSAMYRCASSSQGTYRAGGYTFGSGTRLTVV.

The chain has TRBV6-5 and TRBJ1-1, with D possibly matching TRBD1 (5 bases). The CDR3 is made up of 15 amino acids. The germline gives CDR1 MNHEY, CDR2 SVGAGI. V dropped 7 bases and J dropped 1 base, with 16 bases sitting between them. The CDR3 sequence is CASTVSRGPNTEAFF. CDR3 sequence (DNA): TGTGCCAGCACCGTAAGCCGGGGACCGAACACTGAAGCTTTCTTT.

J is TRBJ2-3 and V is TRBV5-1; 11 positions match TRBD2. Per the germline V gene, CDR1 is SGHRS and CDR2 is YFSETQ. V lost 0 bases and J lost 2; bases outside the gene matches: 2. CDR3 length: 16 residues. The CDR3 loop is CASSLGLAGTTDTQYF. Written as DNA, the CDR3 is TGCGCCAGCAGCTTGGGACTAGCGGGGACCACAGATACGCAGTATTTT.

The V gene is TRBV7-9, the J gene TRBJ1-1; 9 bases match TRBD1. Germline CDR1 reads SEHNR; CDR2 reads FQNEAQ (reference sequence). J was trimmed by 4 bases and V by 4 bases; bases with no gene match: 1. The CDR3 totals 13 residues. The CDR3 DNA reads TGTGCCAGCAGCTCGGGACAGGGCACTGAAGCTTTCTTT. It translates to CASSSGQGTEAFF.

This clone appeared once. The gene calls are TRBV21-1 and TRBJ1-2; the table's D gene call, TRBD1, was not cross checked with the DNA. TRBV21-1 is recorded as a pseudogene. The CDR3 totals 14 residues. CDR3 nucleotides: TGTGCCCTGCAAGAGGAAGAGGGGGCGCGTGGCTACACCTTC. It translates to CALQEEEGARGYTF.

CDR3 amino acids: CASSEGSWRWDLHF. CDR3 nucleotide sequence: TGTGCCAGCAGTGAAGGGTCTTGGCGGTGGGACCTCCACTTT. The V gene is TRBV25-1, the J gene TRBJ1-6; D remains ambiguous. This CDR3 has 14 residues. Per the germline V gene, CDR1 is MGHDK and CDR2 is SYGVNS. Trimming left V 2 bases short and J 15 bases short, with 17 bases between. The full variable domain, completed using reference TRBV25-1 and TRBJ1-6, is EADIYQTPRYLVIGTGKKITLECSQTMGHDKMYWYQQDPGMELHLIHYSYGVNSTEKGDLSSESTVSRIRTEHFPLTLESARPSHTSQYLCASSEGSWRWDLHFGNGTRLTVT.

The chain links TRBV19 to TRBJ2-4, with 7 bases that match TRBD2. The CDR3 totals 16 residues. Germline V lookup: CDR1 LNHDA, CDR2 SQIVND (reference sequence). V was pared by 3 bases and J by 7 bases, with 12 bases of the junction left unmatched. The CDR3 DNA sequence: TGTGCCAGTAGTATGAACGGGGGGTCTTTCTTGAACATTCAGTACTTC. Translated: CASSMNGGSFLNIQYF.

The chain couples TRBV12-3 or TRBV12-4 to TRBJ1-1; D gene ambiguous. V lost 5 bases to trimming and J lost 0 bases, with 7 bases between them. The CDR3 loop spans 13 amino acids. Written as DNA, the CDR3 is TGTGCCAGCAGTCTTACCCTGAACACTGAAGCTTTCTTT. Translation: CASSLTLNTEAFF.

This chain connects TRBV30 to TRBJ2-3; D unclear. Germline assignment: CDR1 GTSNPN and CDR2 SVGIG (reference sequence). CDR3 length equals 13 residues. V was cut by 3 bases and J by 4 bases, with 11 bases left in between. As DNA, the CDR3 is TGTGCCTGGAGGACCCCAAGCGCAGATACGCAGTATTTT. Its protein product is CAWRTPSADTQYF.

The V and J genes are TRBV4-1 and TRBJ2-2; the D gene is possibly TRBD2 (6 bases). This CDR3 region has 15 residues. Germline CDR1 reads MGHRA; CDR2 reads YSYEKL. Trimming removed 4 bases at V and 1 base at J, with 10 bases between. The CDR3 nucleotides read TGCGCCAGCAGCCTCCGGGGAGGGAACACCGGGGAGCTGTTTTTT. As protein: CASSLRGGNTGELFF.

The chain couples TRBV27 to TRBJ1-5; D uncertain. The CDR3 is made up of 14 amino acids. The V and J ends lost 0 bases and 6 bases respectively, with 9 bases between them. Germline loops: CDR1 MNHEY, CDR2 SMNVEV (reference sequence). As DNA, the CDR3 is TGTGCCAGCAGTTTATCCTCAGCTTCTCAGCCCCAGCATTTT. Translation gives CASSLSSASQPQHF.

This rearrangement joins TRBV19 to TRBJ2-6; perhaps TRBD1 as D (5 bases). Germline loops: CDR1 LNHDA, CDR2 SQIVND (reference sequence). The CDR3 is 15 residues long. V was cut by 6 bases and J by 0 bases, with 9 bases left in between. CDR3 residues: CASSTDISGANVLTF. DNA of the CDR3: TGTGCCAGTAGCACGGACATCTCTGGGGCCAACGTCCTGACTTTC.

The chain has TRBV9 and TRBJ2-7; TRBD1 matches 8 bases. V lost 0 bases and J lost 6; bases outside the gene matches: 5. The CDR3 covers 14 residues. Germline V gene lookup returns CDR1 SGDLS and CDR2 YYNGEE. The DNA for the CDR3 is TGTGCCAGCAGCGTAGGGGACAGGTCCGCCGAGCAGTACTTC. It translates to CASSVGDRSAEQYF. The full variable domain, in which reference TRBV9 and TRBJ2-7 provide the parts outside the CDR3, is DSGVTQTPKHLITATGQRVTLRCSPRSGDLSVYWYQQSLDQGLQFLIQYYNGEERAKGNILERFSAQQFPDLHSELNLSSLELGDSALYFCASSVGDRSAEQYFGPGTRLTVT.

The CDR3 coding sequence is TGTGCCAGCAGCTTATGGGAGACAAATGGCTACACCTTC. Translation: CASSLWETNGYTF. V usage is TRBV7-9 and J usage is TRBJ1-2; D not certain. The CDR3 sequence is 13 residues long. The germline V and J ends were trimmed by 2 bases and 6 bases, with 10 bases remaining between them. Per the germline V gene, CDR1 is SEHNR and CDR2 is FQNEAQ (reference sequence).

A single count supports this clone. This chain joins TRBV13 and TRBJ2-5, with 7 bases lining up with TRBD1. V gave up 7 bases and J gave up 0 bases; unmatched junction bases: 5. Germline-derived CDR1 and CDR2 are PRHDT and FYEKMQ (reference sequence). This CDR3 region has 14 residues. In DNA, the CDR3 is TGTGCCAGCACCGAGGACAGGTACCAAGAGACCCAGTACTTC. It yields the protein CASTEDRYQETQYF. The full variable domain, its missing parts supplied by reference TRBV13 and TRBJ2-5, is AAGVIQSPRHLIKEKRETATLKCYPIPRHDTVYWYQQGPGQDPQFLISFYEKMQSDKGSIPDRFSAQQFSDYHSELNMSSLELGDSALYFCASTEDRYQETQYFGPGTRLLVL.

The chain couples TRBV27 to TRBJ2-2; TRBD1 aligns across 10 bases. V lost 2 bases to trimming and J lost 7 bases; unmatched junction nucleotides: 13. Germline CDR1 reads MNHEY; CDR2 reads SMNVEV (reference sequence). The CDR3 runs to 18 residues. Here the CDR3 DNA reads TGTGCCAGCAGTTTAGATAGACAGGGGGCATCGGGACACGGGGAGCTGTTTTTT. It specifies CASSLDRQGASGHGELFF.

The CDR3 sequence is CASSDGTRGTDTQYF. Written as DNA, the CDR3 is TGTGCCAGCAGCGACGGGACCCGCGGAACAGATACGCAGTATTTT. This chain joins TRBV9 and TRBJ2-3; D might be TRBD1 or TRBD2, each matching 5 bases. This CDR3 contains 15 residues. Germline V gene data show CDR1 as SGDLS and CDR2 as YYNGEE. V lost 3 bases to trimming and J lost 3 bases, with 14 bases between them.

About this clone itself: The same CDR3 can be traced to other DNA sequences in this sample. J is TRBJ2-2 and V is TRBV9; D assignment may be TRBD1 or TRBD2 (7 bases each). Germline assignment: CDR1 SGDLS and CDR2 YYNGEE. The CDR3 extends over 16 amino acids. The ends were cut back, 0 bases at V and 4 bases at J, with 13 bases in the middle. CDR3 coding DNA: TGTGCCAGCAGCGTAGGGGAGGGGGCGGGCACCGGGGAGCTGTTTTTT. It is translated as CASSVGEGAGTGELFF.

The chain employs TRBV4-1 and TRBJ1-1; D remains unclear. The V gene lost 1 base and the J gene lost 0 bases, with 6 bases spanning the gap. The CDR3 has 14 residues. Germline V gene data show CDR1 as MGHRA and CDR2 as YSYEKL. The CDR3 DNA follows: TGCGCCAGCAGCCAAGTCGGAGTGAACACTGAAGCTTTCTTT. This encodes CASSQVGVNTEAFF.

This clone was seen just once. The chain couples TRBV5-1 to TRBJ1-1; D is perhaps TRBD1 (5 bases). V dropped 1 base and J dropped 4 bases, with 8 bases sitting between them. Germline V lookup: CDR1 SGHRS, CDR2 YFSETQ. The CDR3 has 13 amino acids. The CDR3 nucleotides read TGCGCCAGCAGCTTGTCAAGGGGCACTGAAGCTTTCTTT. Translated, it gives CASSLSRGTEAFF.

This clone has just a few counts. The chain uses TRBV10-3 and TRBJ1-5; D is uncertain. Trimming cost V 0 bases and J 2 bases, with 8 bases left between them. The CDR3 is 15 residues long. Germline assignment: CDR1 ENHRY and CDR2 SYGVKD. CDR3 bases: TGTGCCATCAGTGAGTCTTTGCAGGGCAATCAGCCCCAGCATTTT. This sequence encodes CAISESLQGNQPQHF.

The chain has TRBV4-1 and TRBJ2-2, with D tentatively TRBD2 (5 bases). The CDR3 contains 15 residues. Germline V gives CDR1 MGHRA, CDR2 YSYEKL. V gave up 2 bases and J gave up 0 bases, with 7 bases separating them. The chain's CDR3 is CASSQRESNTGELFF. The CDR3 DNA sequence: TGCGCCAGCAGCCAACGGGAATCGAACACCGGGGAGCTGTTTTTT.

V is TRBV27 and J is TRBJ2-7; 9 nucleotides match TRBD2. CDR3 length: 14 residues. In germline, CDR1 is MNHEY, CDR2 SMNVEV (reference sequence). J gave up 1 base and V 6 bases, and 4 bases lay outside the gene matches. CDR3 residues: CASSQRGASYEQYV. The CDR3 DNA reads TGTGCCAGCAGCCAGCGGGGGGCTTCCTACGAGCAGTACGTC.

This clone was found once. The genes are TRBV6-1 and TRBJ2-1; unclear D gene. The germline V gene has CDR1 MNHNS and CDR2 SASEGT. Trimming pared 2 bases from V and 2 bases from J, leaving 7 bases between. This CDR3 region has 14 residues. This chain's CDR3 is CASSEMATYNEQFF. The DNA for the CDR3 is TGTGCCAGCAGTGAAATGGCGACCTACAATGAGCAGTTCTTC.